Each of the 22 T cell receptor beta chains below was sequenced from the same sample in a study of T cells in tumors after PD-1 blockade. TCRdb's copy holds only in-frame clones and misses some; the assay was immunoSEQ multiplex PCR. The sample lists fewer than 55,000 clones; approximately 81% were seen once. The sample was PBMCs, taken before anti-PD-1 treatment. The receptor set was obtained from a human donor with basal cell carcinoma.

Notes on this clone: A much larger clone differs by one base, so this may be a read error. Other DNA variants within this sample encode the same CDR3. The chain links TRBV4-2 to TRBJ2-1; D possibly corresponds to TRBD2 (6 bases). The CDR3 is 15 residues long. The germline V gene encodes CDR1 LGHNA and CDR2 YNFKEQ. The CDR3 nucleotides read TGTGCCAGCAGTCAAGATCCCGGGGGCTACAATGAGCAGTTCTTC. Protein sequence: CASSQDPGGYNEQFF.

The V and J genes are TRBV6-5 and TRBJ2-7; 8 nucleotides match TRBD1. V shed 5 bases, J shed 7 bases, and the junction held 10 bases outside the gene matches. Germline V lookup: CDR1 MNHEY, CDR2 SVGAGI. CDR3 length: 14 amino acids. CDR3 amino acids: CASSRDRSYWEQYF. CDR3 nucleotide sequence: TGTGCCAGCAGTCGGGACAGGTCCTATTGGGAGCAGTACTTC.

The rearrangement uses TRBV6-1 and TRBJ2-1, with TRBD1 matching 7 bases. The germline V gene encodes CDR1 MNHNS and CDR2 SASEGT. The V segment lost 2 bases and the J segment 1 base; nucleotides outside the gene matches: 5. This CDR3 region has 16 residues. CDR3 coding DNA: TGTGCCAGCAGTGAATATACAGGGGCATCCTACAATGAGCAGTTCTTC. Translating it yields CASSEYTGASYNEQFF.

The chain carries TRBV7-9 and TRBJ1-1; D may be TRBD1 (6 bases). Trimming stripped 5 bases from V and 1 base from J, with 11 bases between. Germline CDR1 reads SEHNR; CDR2 reads FQNEAQ (reference sequence). The CDR3 is made up of 14 amino acids. CDR3 DNA: TGTGCCAGCAGCACTGGAGGGGGGAACACTGAAGCTTTCTTT. Amino acids: CASSTGGGNTEAFF.

The chain links TRBV3-1 (or the pseudogene TRBV3-2) to TRBJ1-2, with D unclear. Per germline, CDR1 LGHDT and CDR2 YNNKEL (reference sequence). The V and J ends lost 0 bases and 1 base respectively, with 6 bases between them. The CDR3 is 14 amino acids. The DNA of the CDR3 is TGTGCCAGCAGCCAAGATGTAGGTAACTATGGCTACACCTTC. It yields the protein CASSQDVGNYGYTF.

The chain links TRBV28 to TRBJ2-7, with a possible D match to TRBD2 (5 bases). CDR3 length equals 14 residues. The germline V gene has CDR1 MDHEN and CDR2 SYDVKM. V lost 5 bases, J lost 2 bases, and 13 bases lay in between. In DNA form, the CDR3 reads TGTGCCAGCAGTCCCATGAGGGCCCCCTACGAGCAGTACTTC. Encoded protein: CASSPMRAPYEQYF.

The sample holds one count of this clone. V is TRBV6-5 and J is TRBJ2-1, with TRBD2 as a possible D gene (6 bases). The germline V and J ends were trimmed by 7 bases and 8 bases, with 21 bases remaining between them. The CDR3 has 15 residues. Germline CDR1 and CDR2: MNHEY and SVGAGI. Written as DNA, the CDR3 is TGTGCCAGCACCACACCGGGACTCCTATACGATGAGCAGTTCTTC. Translating gives CASTTPGLLYDEQFF.

This clone has just a few counts. The CDR3 reads CASSSLGETQYF. CDR3 sequence (DNA): TGTGCCAGTAGTTCGCTAGGGGAGACCCAGTACTTC. The chain uses TRBV19 and TRBJ2-5; no clear D. CDR1 is LNHDA, CDR2 SQIVND, per germline (reference sequence). V lost 5 bases and J 5 bases, leaving 9 bases between the germline ends. The CDR3 contains 12 residues.

The chain links TRBV5-1 to TRBJ2-1; D remains unclear. The CDR3 consists of 15 residues. Trimming cost V 0 bases and J 0 bases, with 7 bases left between them. Germline CDR1 and CDR2: SGHRS and YFSETQ. In DNA form, the CDR3 reads TGCGCCAGCAGCTTGGCTACTCACTCCTACAATGAGCAGTTCTTC. It codes for CASSLATHSYNEQFF.

The chain employs TRBV7-2 and TRBJ2-2; either TRBD1 or TRBD2 may supply D (6 bases each). This CDR3 comprises 15 residues. The V and J ends lost 7 bases and 2 bases respectively, with 14 bases between them. Germline V lookup: CDR1 SGHTA, CDR2 FQGNSA. Here the CDR3 DNA reads TGTGCCAGCACCCTAAGGGGGACTAACACCGGGGAGCTGTTTTTT. This sequence encodes CASTLRGTNTGELFF.

The gene calls are TRBV6-5 and TRBJ2-4; D ambiguous. The V end lost 4 bases, the J end lost 3 bases, and 7 bases lay between the germline ends. The CDR3 spans 13 residues. The germline CDR1 and CDR2 sequences are MNHEY and SVGAGI. The CDR3 DNA is TGTGCCAGCAGTTCGCTGGACAAAAACATTCAGTACTTC. It translates to CASSSLDKNIQYF.

The chain combines TRBV27 with TRBJ1-2; unclear D gene. Per the germline V gene, CDR1 is MNHEY and CDR2 is SMNVEV (reference sequence). V lost 10 bases, J lost 2 bases, and 8 bases lay in between. The CDR3 extends over 11 amino acids. The CDR3 coding sequence is TGTGCCACCCGCCGGAACTATGGCTACACCTTC. This encodes CATRRNYGYTF.

V is TRBV3-1 (or the pseudogene TRBV3-2) and J is TRBJ2-7; 10 bases align to TRBD2. The germline gives CDR1 LGHDT, CDR2 YNNKEL (reference sequence). Trimming took 2 bases from V and 2 from J; bases not matched to a gene: 3. This CDR3 comprises 15 residues. In DNA, the CDR3 is TGTGCCAGCAGCCAACAACTAGCGGGGCCCTACGAGCAGTACTTC. Encoded protein: CASSQQLAGPYEQYF.

V usage is TRBV27 and J usage is TRBJ2-2; D unclear. V was clipped by 4 bases and J by 4 bases, with 1 base between them. The V gene's germline CDR1 is MNHEY and CDR2 SMNVEV (reference sequence). CDR3 size: 11 residues. This CDR3 reads CASSSTGELFF. CDR3 DNA sequence: TGTGCCAGCAGTTCCACCGGGGAGCTGTTTTTT.

The chain is built from TRBV6-5 and TRBJ2-7, with D perhaps TRBD1 (6 bases). The germline V gene encodes CDR1 MNHEY and CDR2 SVGAGI. This CDR3 region has 14 residues. Trimming removed 2 bases at V and 6 bases at J, with 14 bases between. The CDR3 DNA reads TGTGCCAGCAGTTACGGAACAGGGCTGTCCGAGCAGTACTTC. Translated: CASSYGTGLSEQYF.

V gene TRBV7-2 combines with J gene TRBJ2-2; D is uncertain. CDR1 SGHTA and CDR2 FQGNSA come from the germline V gene. This CDR3 spans 15 amino acids. The V end lost 1 base, the J end lost 5 bases, and 11 bases lay between the germline ends. CDR3 sequence: CASSLGLMVTGELFF. The CDR3 coding sequence is TGTGCCAGCAGCTTAGGGTTAATGGTTACCGGGGAGCTGTTTTTT.

This chain connects TRBV5-4 to TRBJ2-7; 7 nucleotides agree with TRBD1. Germline CDR1 is SGHNT and CDR2 is YYREEE (reference sequence). The CDR3 has 14 residues. The J segment lost 0 bases and the V segment lost 2 bases, leaving 2 bases of the junction unmatched. CDR3 region: CASSFRQGSYEQYF. The DNA for the CDR3 is TGTGCCAGCAGCTTCCGACAGGGCTCCTACGAGCAGTACTTC.

The V and J genes are TRBV23-1 and TRBJ1-4; D is possibly TRBD1 (6 bases). TRBV23-1 is filed as an ORF, its function uncertain. This CDR3 is 14 amino acids long. V was pared by 5 bases and J by 8 bases, with 15 bases between. The CDR3 nucleotides are TGCGCCAGCAGTAAACAGGGATGGGGAGAAAAACTGTTTTTT. As protein: CASSKQGWGEKLFF.

This clone was counted once. The V call is TRBV28, the J call TRBJ2-6; possible D gene TRBD1, 6 bases. The CDR3 totals 14 residues. V shed 11 bases and J shed 0 bases, with 11 bases lying between them. Germline values: CDR1 MDHEN, CDR2 SYDVKM. This CDR3 is CAATGSSGANVLTF. CDR3 DNA sequence: TGTGCCGCCACAGGGAGCTCTGGGGCCAACGTCCTGACTTTC.

CDR3 protein: CASSQAAGGLQETQYF. As DNA, the CDR3 is TGCGCCAGCAGCCAAGCAGCGGGGGGCCTCCAAGAGACCCAGTACTTC. This rearrangement joins TRBV4-1 to TRBJ2-5, with 9 bases fitting TRBD2. Germline-derived CDR1 and CDR2 are MGHRA and YSYEKL. The junction had 4 bases not matched to a gene; V was cut back by 1 base and J by 1 base. The CDR3 has 16 amino acids.

The chain combines TRBV16 with TRBJ1-5, with D perhaps TRBD1 (6 bases). Germline V gene sequence: CDR1 KGHSY, CDR2 FQNENV. Trimming left V 4 bases short and J 6 bases short, with 13 bases between. CDR3 length equals 14 residues. CDR3 coding DNA: TGTGCCAGCAGCCTCTTAGGACAGACTCAGCCCCAGCATTTT. As protein: CASSLLGQTQPQHF.

This clone appeared a few times. The chain carries TRBV29-1 and TRBJ1-6, with 7 nucleotides matching TRBD1. Trimming cost V 0 bases and J 0 bases; bases outside gene matches: 11. Germline values: CDR1 SQVTM, CDR2 ANQGSEA. The CDR3 extends over 19 amino acids. The CDR3 is CSVEDRKQGMGSYNSPLHF. The CDR3 bases are TGCAGCGTTGAAGATAGGAAACAGGGGATGGGCTCCTATAATTCACCCCTCCACTTT.